This record covers a single TCR beta chain. Assay: immunoSEQ multiplex PCR; the TCRdb copy retains only in-frame clones and omits some. The sample lists around 380,000 clones; 80% to 90% were seen once. This entry is derived from a study of blood T cell repertoires in COVID-19. The CDR3 is 13 amino acids. V shed 5 bases and J shed 1 base, with 8 bases lying between them. From germline, CDR1 is SGHAT and CDR2 FQNNGV. Those who participated ranged in age from about 18 to 89 years and resided in 20 to 30 US areas. This chain joins TRBV11-2 and TRBJ1-1; unclear D gene. Sequenced material: PBMCs or T cells enriched from blood (not recorded which). The sequence was collected from a man aged 25-45 years who had recovered from COVID-19. Here the CDR3 reads CASSPHENTEAFF. In nucleotides, the CDR3 is TGTGCCAGCAGCCCACACGAGAACACTGAAGCTTTCTTT.